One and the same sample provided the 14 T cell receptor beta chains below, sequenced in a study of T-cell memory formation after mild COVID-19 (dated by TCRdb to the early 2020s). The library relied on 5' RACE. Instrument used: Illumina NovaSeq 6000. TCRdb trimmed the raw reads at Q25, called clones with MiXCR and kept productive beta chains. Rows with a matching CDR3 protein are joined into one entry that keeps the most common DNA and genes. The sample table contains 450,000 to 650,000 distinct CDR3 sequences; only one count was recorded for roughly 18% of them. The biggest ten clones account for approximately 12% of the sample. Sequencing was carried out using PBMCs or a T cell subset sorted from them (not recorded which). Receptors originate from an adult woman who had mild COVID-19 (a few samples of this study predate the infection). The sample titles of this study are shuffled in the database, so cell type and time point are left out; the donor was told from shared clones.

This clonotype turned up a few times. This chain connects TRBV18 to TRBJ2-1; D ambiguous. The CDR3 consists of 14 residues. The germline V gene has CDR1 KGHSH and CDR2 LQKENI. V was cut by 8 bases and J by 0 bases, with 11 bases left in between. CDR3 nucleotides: TGTGCCAGCCGGCCCTCGAGCTCCTACAATGAGCAGTTCTTC. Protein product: CASRPSSSYNEQFF.

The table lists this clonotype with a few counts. The CDR3 DNA reads TGTGCCAGCAGCAAAGATAAATACTCATCCGAGCAGTACTTC. It specifies CASSKDKYSSEQYF. The rearrangement links TRBV21-1 to TRBJ2-7. TRBV21-1 is recorded as a pseudogene. The CDR3 has 14 amino acids.

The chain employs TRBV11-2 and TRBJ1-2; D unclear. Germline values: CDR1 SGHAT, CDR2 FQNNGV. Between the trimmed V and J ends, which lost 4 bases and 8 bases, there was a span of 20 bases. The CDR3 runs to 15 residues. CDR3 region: CASSSYEYPSGGYTF. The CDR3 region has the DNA TGTGCCAGCAGCTCTTATGAGTACCCCTCCGGGGGCTACACCTTC.

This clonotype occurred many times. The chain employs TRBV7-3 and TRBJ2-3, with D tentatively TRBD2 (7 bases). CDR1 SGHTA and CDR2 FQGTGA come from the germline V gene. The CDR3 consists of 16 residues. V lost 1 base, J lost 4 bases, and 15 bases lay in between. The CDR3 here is CASSLRLTGGPDTQYF. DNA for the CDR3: TGTGCCAGCAGCTTAAGACTGACGGGGGGCCCAGATACGCAGTATTTT. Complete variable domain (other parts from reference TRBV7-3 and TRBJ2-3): GAGVSQTPSNKVTEKGKYVELRCDPISGHTALYWYRQSLGQGPEFLIYFQGTGAADDSGLPNDRFFAVRPEGSVSTLKIQRTERGDSAVYLCASSLRLTGGPDTQYFGPGTRLTVL.

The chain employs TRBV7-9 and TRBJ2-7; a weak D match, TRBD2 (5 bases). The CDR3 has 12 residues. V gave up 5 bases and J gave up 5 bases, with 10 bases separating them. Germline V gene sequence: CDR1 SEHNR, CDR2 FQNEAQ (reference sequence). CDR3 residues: CASSQPGNEQYF. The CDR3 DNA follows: TGTGCCAGCAGCCAGCCGGGGAACGAGCAGTACTTC. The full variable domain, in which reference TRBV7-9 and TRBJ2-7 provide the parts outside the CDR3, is DTGVSQNPRHKITKRGQNVTFRCDPISEHNRLYWYRQTLGQGPEFLTYFQNEAQLEKSRLLSDRFSAERPKGSFSTLEIQRTEQGDSAMYLCASSQPGNEQYFGPGTRLTVT.

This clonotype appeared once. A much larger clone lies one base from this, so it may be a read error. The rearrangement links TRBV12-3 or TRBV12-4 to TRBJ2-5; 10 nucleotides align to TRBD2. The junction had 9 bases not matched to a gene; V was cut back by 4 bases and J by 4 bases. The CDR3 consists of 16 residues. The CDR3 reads CASSSKKAGGRETQYF. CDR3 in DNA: TGTGCCAGCAGTTCCAAGAAAGCGGGAGGGAGAGAGACCCAGTACTTC.

CDR3 DNA sequence: TGTGCCAGCAGCTTCGGGTTGTTAGGAGGAAACACCATATATTTT. Translated: CASSFGLLGGNTIYF. The J gene is TRBJ1-3, the V gene TRBV11-2; D is ambiguous. V was shortened by 3 bases and J by 4 bases, with 13 bases between the two germline ends. Germline V lookup: CDR1 SGHAT, CDR2 FQNNGV. The CDR3 totals 15 residues.

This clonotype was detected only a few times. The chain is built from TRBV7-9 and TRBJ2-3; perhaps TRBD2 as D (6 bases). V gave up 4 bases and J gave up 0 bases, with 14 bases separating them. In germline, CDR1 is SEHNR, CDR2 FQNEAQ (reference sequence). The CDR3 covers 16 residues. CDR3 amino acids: CASSWTSSESTDTQYF. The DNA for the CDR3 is TGTGCCAGCAGCTGGACGTCTAGCGAGAGCACAGATACGCAGTATTTT.

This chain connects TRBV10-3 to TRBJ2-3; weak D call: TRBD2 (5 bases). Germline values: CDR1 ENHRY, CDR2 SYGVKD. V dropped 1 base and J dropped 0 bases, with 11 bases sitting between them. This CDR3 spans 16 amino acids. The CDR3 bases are TGTGCCATCAGTGAGTATGGAGGCAGAAGCACAGATACGCAGTATTTT. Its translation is CAISEYGGRSTDTQYF.

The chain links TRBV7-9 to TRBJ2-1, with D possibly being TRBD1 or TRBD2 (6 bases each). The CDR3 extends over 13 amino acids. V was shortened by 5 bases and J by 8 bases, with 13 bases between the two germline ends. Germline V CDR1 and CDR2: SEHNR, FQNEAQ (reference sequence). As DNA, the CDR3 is TGTGCCAGCAGCCCACAGGGAGGCGATGAGCAGTTCTTC. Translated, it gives CASSPQGGDEQFF.

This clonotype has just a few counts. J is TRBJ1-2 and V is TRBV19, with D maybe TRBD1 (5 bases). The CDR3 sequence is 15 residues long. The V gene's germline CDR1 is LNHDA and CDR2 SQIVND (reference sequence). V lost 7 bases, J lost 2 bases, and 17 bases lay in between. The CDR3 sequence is CASTKEWGGNYGYTF. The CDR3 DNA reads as TGTGCCAGTACCAAAGAATGGGGGGGGAACTATGGCTACACCTTC.

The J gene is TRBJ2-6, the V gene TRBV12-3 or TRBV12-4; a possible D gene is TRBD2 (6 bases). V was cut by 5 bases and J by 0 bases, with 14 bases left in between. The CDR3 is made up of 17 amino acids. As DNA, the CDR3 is TGTGCCAGCAGTAGGGGAACCGGGAGCTCTGGGGCCAACGTCCTGACTTTC. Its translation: CASSRGTGSSGANVLTF.

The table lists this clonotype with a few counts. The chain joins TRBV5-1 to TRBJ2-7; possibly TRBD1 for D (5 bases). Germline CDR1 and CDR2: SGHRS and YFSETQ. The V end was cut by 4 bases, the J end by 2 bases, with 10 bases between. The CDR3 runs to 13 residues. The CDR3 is CASSLRVAYEQYF. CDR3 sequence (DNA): TGCGCCAGCAGCCTCAGGGTTGCCTACGAGCAGTACTTC.

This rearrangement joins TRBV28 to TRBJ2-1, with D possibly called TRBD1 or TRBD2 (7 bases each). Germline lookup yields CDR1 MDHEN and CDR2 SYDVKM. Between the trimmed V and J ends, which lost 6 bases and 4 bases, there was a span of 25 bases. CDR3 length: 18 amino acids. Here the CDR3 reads CASSSPRGRQGGYNEQFF. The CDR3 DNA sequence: TGTGCCAGCAGCTCACCACGCGGACGACAGGGAGGGTACAATGAGCAGTTCTTC. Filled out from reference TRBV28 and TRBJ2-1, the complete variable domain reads DVKVTQSSRYLVKRTGEKVFLECVQDMDHENMFWYRQDPGLGLRLIYFSYDVKMKEKGDIPEGYSVSREKKERFSLILESASTNQTSMYLCASSSPRGRQGGYNEQFFGPGTRLTVL.